Listed below are T cell receptor beta chains from one sample, sequenced in a study of response to subunit inactivated influenza vaccine. MiXCR was run by TCRdb on the RT-PCR reads, yielding one entry per CDR3 protein. The sample records roughly 760,000 distinct CDR3 sequences, 20% to 25% being singletons. Sequences were derived from PBMCs from blood, sampled roughly 5 days after vaccination. All receptors come from a man in his fifties or sixties who received an inactivated influenza vaccine. The CDR3 runs from the conserved cysteine through the conserved F or W. Each record gives: J gene, V gene, D gene, clone size, CDR3 DNA, CDR3 protein. A D gene is named only where the DNA matches it firmly. Part of the rows lack a size; the others show once, few, many or a class for expanded clones.

J gene: TRBJ2-7
V gene: TRBV20-1
D gene: NA
clone size: few
CDR3 DNA: TGCAGTGCTAGGGCCCGACAGGCCCTCTACGAGCAGTACTTC
CDR3 protein: CSARARQALYEQYF

J gene: TRBJ2-3
V gene: TRBV28
D gene: TRBD2
clone size: NA
CDR3 DNA: TGTGCCAGCAGTTTCCACCCCGCGGGGGGGAACACAGATACGCAGTATTTT
CDR3 protein: CASSFHPAGGNTDTQYF

J gene: TRBJ2-3
V gene: TRBV5-1
D gene: NA
clone size: few
CDR3 DNA: TGCGCCAGCAGCTTGCAGGCAGGGGTCACAGATACGCAGTATTTT
CDR3 protein: CASSLQAGVTDTQYF

J gene: TRBJ2-7
V gene: TRBV4-3
D gene: NA
clone size: many
CDR3 DNA: TGCGCCAGCAGCCTGGTTTGGGGGGCCGTCCTGTACGAGCAGTACTTC
CDR3 protein: CASSLVWGAVLYEQYF

J gene: TRBJ1-1
V gene: TRBV29-1
D gene: NA
clone size: NA
CDR3 DNA: TGCAGCGTTGAGTTGGGGGCTCGGGCTTTCTTT
CDR3 protein: CSVELGARAFF

J gene: TRBJ1-2
V gene: TRBV12-3/TRBV12-4
D gene: NA
clone size: NA
CDR3 DNA: TGTGCCAGCAGTTTACAACAGGCTGGCTACACCTTC
CDR3 protein: CASSLQQAGYTF

J gene: TRBJ2-5
V gene: TRBV29-1
D gene: NA
clone size: many
CDR3 DNA: TGCAGCGTTGGCCCCTCGGCGGGGAGAGAGACCCAGTACTTC
CDR3 protein: CSVGPSAGRETQYF

J gene: TRBJ2-3
V gene: TRBV7-2
D gene: NA
clone size: many
CDR3 DNA: TGTGCCAGCAGCTTAGGTTCATTCACAGATACGCAGTATTTT
CDR3 protein: CASSLGSFTDTQYF

J gene: TRBJ2-7
V gene: TRBV11-2
D gene: NA
clone size: NA
CDR3 DNA: TGTGCCAGCAGCTCTCCTGGGGGAATATCTTACGAGCAGTACTTC
CDR3 protein: CASSSPGGISYEQYF

J gene: TRBJ2-7
V gene: TRBV6-1
D gene: TRBD1
clone size: NA
CDR3 DNA: TGTGCCAGCAGGGGGACAGCGCTATGGCGGGAGCAGTACTTC
CDR3 protein: CASRGTALWREQYF

J gene: TRBJ1-4
V gene: TRBV11-2
D gene: NA
clone size: NA
CDR3 DNA: TGTGCCAGCAGCTTTAACACGGCAACTAATGAAAAACTGTTTTTT
CDR3 protein: CASSFNTATNEKLFF

J gene: TRBJ1-5
V gene: TRBV12-3/TRBV12-4
D gene: TRBD1
clone size: few
CDR3 DNA: TGTGCCAGCAGAGACGGGACAGGGCCATATAGCAATCAGCCCCAGCATTTT
CDR3 protein: CASRDGTGPYSNQPQHF

J gene: TRBJ2-7
V gene: TRBV29-1
D gene: NA
clone size: NA
CDR3 DNA: TGCAGCGTTGAAGGGCCGGGACGGGGGGCCGAGCAGTACTTC
CDR3 protein: CSVEGPGRGAEQYF

J gene: TRBJ1-1
V gene: TRBV9
D gene: NA
clone size: few
CDR3 DNA: TGTGCCAGCAGCGTAGGGCACCTGAACACTGAAGCTTTCTTT
CDR3 protein: CASSVGHLNTEAFF

J gene: TRBJ1-4
V gene: TRBV20-1
D gene: NA
clone size: NA
CDR3 DNA: TGCAGTGCTATAAGGACAGTTAATGAAAAACTGTTTTTT
CDR3 protein: CSAIRTVNEKLFF

J gene: TRBJ2-4
V gene: TRBV3-1
D gene: NA
clone size: NA
CDR3 DNA: TGTGCCAGCAGCCAAGCGACAGATAAAAACATTCAGTACTTC
CDR3 protein: CASSQATDKNIQYF

J gene: TRBJ2-5
V gene: TRBV25-1
D gene: NA
clone size: NA
CDR3 DNA: TGTGCCAGCAGTGCCCTCCGGGGGGAGACCCAGTACTTC
CDR3 protein: CASSALRGETQYF

J gene: TRBJ2-2
V gene: TRBV12-3/TRBV12-4
D gene: TRBD1
clone size: many
CDR3 DNA: TGTGCCAGCAGATACCGTCGGGACAGGGGACTAAGGCCGAACACCGGGGAGCTGTTTTTT
CDR3 protein: CASRYRRDRGLRPNTGELFF

J gene: TRBJ2-7
V gene: TRBV6-6
D gene: NA
clone size: NA
CDR3 DNA: TGTGCCAGCAGTTCCGGACAGCTGGGGCAGTACTTC
CDR3 protein: CASSSGQLGQYF

J gene: TRBJ2-7
V gene: TRBV20-1
D gene: NA
clone size: NA
CDR3 DNA: TGCAGTGCTATGGCGGGAGCAGGGGGCGAGCAGTACTTC
CDR3 protein: CSAMAGAGGEQYF

J gene: TRBJ2-7
V gene: TRBV7-9
D gene: NA
clone size: few
CDR3 DNA: TGTGCCAGCAGCTTTTCGGAGATCTACGAGCAGTACTTC
CDR3 protein: CASSFSEIYEQYF

J gene: TRBJ2-3
V gene: TRBV7-6
D gene: TRBD1
clone size: NA
CDR3 DNA: TGTGCCAGCAGCTCCGGGACAGCAAGAAGCACAGATACGCAGTATTTT
CDR3 protein: CASSSGTARSTDTQYF

J gene: TRBJ1-1
V gene: TRBV6-2/TRBV6-3
D gene: NA
clone size: NA
CDR3 DNA: TGTGCCAGCAGTTACCGCGGACTGCTGAACACTGAAGCTTTCTTT
CDR3 protein: CASSYRGLLNTEAFF

J gene: TRBJ2-7
V gene: TRBV12-3/TRBV12-4
D gene: NA
clone size: few
CDR3 DNA: TGTGCCAGCAGTTTGCTAGGGACGGACGAGCAGTACTTC
CDR3 protein: CASSLLGTDEQYF

J gene: TRBJ1-6
V gene: TRBV10-3
D gene: NA
clone size: NA
CDR3 DNA: TGTGCCATCACCCAGGGTATAGGTTCACCCCTCCACTTT
CDR3 protein: CAITQGIGSPLHF

J gene: TRBJ1-2
V gene: TRBV12-3/TRBV12-4
D gene: NA
clone size: many
CDR3 DNA: TGTGCCAGCAGTTTAGGGAGAAACTATGGCTACACCTTC
CDR3 protein: CASSLGRNYGYTF

J gene: TRBJ2-5
V gene: TRBV7-2
D gene: NA
clone size: NA
CDR3 DNA: TGTGCCAGCAGTTCTAGCGTCCAAGAGACCCAGTACTTC
CDR3 protein: CASSSSVQETQYF

J gene: TRBJ2-7
V gene: TRBV7-2
D gene: TRBD1
clone size: NA
CDR3 DNA: TGTGCCAGCAGTCCCCCTGAGTCAGGGGGCTACGAGCAGTACTTC
CDR3 protein: CASSPPESGGYEQYF

J gene: TRBJ2-3
V gene: TRBV28
D gene: TRBD2
clone size: NA
CDR3 DNA: TGTGCCAGCAGTGCCCTAGCGGGTAAAGATACGCAGTATTTT
CDR3 protein: CASSALAGKDTQYF

J gene: TRBJ2-3
V gene: TRBV20-1
D gene: NA
clone size: few
CDR3 DNA: TGCAGTGCCAACACTCTATCGTTAGGGGTCACAGATACGCAGTATTTT
CDR3 protein: CSANTLSLGVTDTQYF

J gene: TRBJ2-7
V gene: TRBV20-1
D gene: NA
clone size: many
CDR3 DNA: TGCAGTGCTAGAGACCGACAGAAGGTGATCTACGAGCAGTACTTC
CDR3 protein: CSARDRQKVIYEQYF

J gene: TRBJ2-7
V gene: TRBV5-1
D gene: NA
clone size: many
CDR3 DNA: TGCGCCAGCAGCTTGAACAGGCGCACCTACGAGCAGTACTTC
CDR3 protein: CASSLNRRTYEQYF

J gene: TRBJ2-3
V gene: TRBV28
D gene: TRBD2
clone size: NA
CDR3 DNA: TGTGCCAGCAGTCTCGGGACTAGCGGGAGTACGCAGTATTTT
CDR3 protein: CASSLGTSGSTQYF

J gene: TRBJ2-7
V gene: TRBV29-1
D gene: TRBD1
clone size: NA
CDR3 DNA: TGCAGCGTTGAACATAGGGACAGCGTAACCTACGAGCAGTACTTC
CDR3 protein: CSVEHRDSVTYEQYF

J gene: TRBJ2-1
V gene: TRBV7-8
D gene: TRBD2
clone size: many
CDR3 DNA: TGTGCCAGCAGCTTAGCGCGTCTAGCGGGAGAGGGGATATACAATGAGCAGTTCTTC
CDR3 protein: CASSLARLAGEGIYNEQFF

J gene: TRBJ2-5
V gene: TRBV27
D gene: NA
clone size: NA
CDR3 DNA: TGTGCCAGCAGGGGCAGGGATCAAGAGACCCAGTACTTC
CDR3 protein: CASRGRDQETQYF

J gene: TRBJ2-7
V gene: TRBV10-3
D gene: NA
clone size: few
CDR3 DNA: TGTGTCACTCGTCAGGGGAACGAGCAGTACTTC
CDR3 protein: CVTRQGNEQYF

J gene: TRBJ2-1
V gene: TRBV7-2
D gene: TRBD2
clone size: few
CDR3 DNA: TGTGCCAGCAGCTCCGCCACTAGCGGGAGAGAGTTCTTC
CDR3 protein: CASSSATSGREFF

J gene: TRBJ2-7
V gene: TRBV10-3
D gene: TRBD2
clone size: NA
CDR3 DNA: TGTGCCATCAGTGGACGGCTAGCGGGCGTCTACGAGCAGTACTTC
CDR3 protein: CAISGRLAGVYEQYF

J gene: TRBJ2-7
V gene: TRBV4-2
D gene: NA
clone size: NA
CDR3 DNA: TGTGCCAGCAGCCAAGGGCAGGGACTGAACGAGCAGTACTTC
CDR3 protein: CASSQGQGLNEQYF

J gene: TRBJ2-1
V gene: TRBV11-2
D gene: NA
clone size: NA
CDR3 DNA: TGTGCCAGCAGCCCCATCCTGGAGAATGAGCAGTTCTTC
CDR3 protein: CASSPILENEQFF

J gene: TRBJ1-1
V gene: TRBV5-1
D gene: NA
clone size: NA
CDR3 DNA: TGCGCCAGCAGCCCCGGAGGGCATATGAACACTGAAGCTTTCTTT
CDR3 protein: CASSPGGHMNTEAFF

J gene: TRBJ2-5
V gene: TRBV5-1
D gene: TRBD1
clone size: NA
CDR3 DNA: TGCGCCAGCAGCAACCGACAGGGCCAAGAGACCCAGTACTTC
CDR3 protein: CASSNRQGQETQYF

J gene: TRBJ2-5
V gene: TRBV3-1
D gene: TRBD2
clone size: NA
CDR3 DNA: TGTGCCAGCAGCCCCTGGACTAGCGAGCGTCGGGGAGAGACCCAGTACTTC
CDR3 protein: CASSPWTSERRGETQYF

J gene: TRBJ2-6
V gene: TRBV10-3
D gene: NA
clone size: NA
CDR3 DNA: TGTGCCACCACAGTCTCTGGGGCCAACGTCCTGACTTTC
CDR3 protein: CATTVSGANVLTF